Listed below are T cell receptor beta chains from one sample, sequenced in a study of shared clonotypes between healthy human individuals. Assay used: immunoSEQ multiplex PCR; TCRdb lists only in-frame clones, some missing. The sample holds some 2,000,000 clones; 95% are singletons and the top ten take 0.1% to 0.15%. Sequenced: naive CD4+ T cells sorted from blood. These receptors all stem from a man younger than 30 in good health. Both conserved end residues are part of each CDR3. Fields, in order: CDR3 length, D gene, J gene, V gene, clone size, CDR3 DNA, CDR3 protein. D genes are given only for firm matches. Not all rows give a size; the values are once, few, many and, for expanded clones, a class.

16	.	TRBJ1-1	TRBV2	.	TGTGCCAGCAGCAGAATCGGACCGACTAGAGGGACTGAAGCTTTCTTT	CASSRIGPTRGTEAFF
14	.	TRBJ1-3	TRBV7-9	.	TGTGCCAGCAGCTTAGCGGGGGGCGGAAACACCATATATTTT	CASSLAGGGNTIYF
15	.	TRBJ2-5	TRBV5-1	.	TGCGCCAGCAGCTTGTCAAGGGGGAGTAGGGAGACCCAGTACTTC	CASSLSRGSRETQYF
13	.	TRBJ2-7	TRBV5-6	.	TGTGCCAGCAGCTTGTGGCCTGGCTACGAGCAGTACTTC	CASSLWPGYEQYF
13	.	TRBJ1-1	TRBV7-3	.	TGTGCCAGCAGTAGCAGCCAGGGTACTGAAGCTTTCTTT	CASSSSQGTEAFF
16	.	TRBJ1-5	TRBV7-8	.	TGTGCCAGCAGCTTCTCGGGCCAAGGGGGCAATCAGCCCCAGCATTTT	CASSFSGQGGNQPQHF
15	.	TRBJ2-5	TRBV10-2	.	TGCGCCAGCAGTCAAATGGGTAGGGTCGGGGAGACCCAGTACTTC	CASSQMGRVGETQYF
15	TRBD1	TRBJ2-2	TRBV7-7	.	TGTGCTAGCAGCCGGGACAGGGCGGACACCGGGGAGCTGTTTTTT	CASSRDRADTGELFF
15	.	TRBJ2-7	TRBV15	.	TGTGCCACCAGCTCAGACAACTACGCTGAGTACGAGCAGTACTTC	CATSSDNYAEYEQYF
18	TRBD2	TRBJ2-1	TRBV7-2	.	TGTGCCAGCAGCCCTGGACTAGGAGCCTACAGCTCCTACAATGAGCAGTTCTTC	CASSPGLGAYSSYNEQFF
15	TRBD1	TRBJ1-4	TRBV5-1	.	TGCGCCAGCAGCACGACAGGGGGCGGAGGAGAAAAACTGTTTTTT	CASSTTGGGGEKLFF
18	TRBD1	TRBJ2-4	TRBV6-4	.	TGTGCCAGCAGTGACCTGAATCAGGGGGAACTAGCCAAAAACATTCAGTACTTC	CASSDLNQGELAKNIQYF
13	.	TRBJ1-2	TRBV2	.	TGTGCCAGCAGTGAGGAAGAAGTTAATGGCTACACCTTC	CASSEEEVNGYTF
16	TRBD2	TRBJ2-1	TRBV7-9	.	TGTGCCAGCAGCTTACAACTAGCGGCCGCCTACAATGAGCAGTTCTTC	CASSLQLAAAYNEQFF
15	.	TRBJ2-3	TRBV10-3	.	TGTGCCATCAGTGCCGGGGGCCGTAGCACAGATACGCAGTATTTT	CAISAGGRSTDTQYF
16	.	TRBJ2-4	TRBV9	.	TGTGCCAGCTTCGCCGACAGAGGGACTGGCTGGGGCATTCAGTACTTC	CASFADRGTGWGIQYF
13	TRBD1	TRBJ2-5	TRBV6-5	.	TGTGCCAGCAGTATCGACAGGGCTGGGACCCAGTACTTC	CASSIDRAGTQYF
16	.	TRBJ2-1	TRBV11-2	.	TGTGCCAGCAGCTTAGATCTCCTAGGGGCCTACAATGAGCAGTTCTTC	CASSLDLLGAYNEQFF
11	.	TRBJ1-1	TRBV9	.	TGTGCCAGCAGCGCGGGACTCGAAGCTTTCTTT	CASSAGLEAFF
16	.	TRBJ2-4	TRBV5-4	.	TGTGCCAGCAGCTTGGGGGGCGCCATAGCCAAAAACATTCAGTACTTC	CASSLGGAIAKNIQYF
13	.	TRBJ2-1	TRBV29-1	.	TGCAGCGTTGACAGGGCATCCTACAATGAGCAGTTCTTC	CSVDRASYNEQFF
16	.	TRBJ2-2	TRBV18	.	TGTGCCAGCTCACCCTCAAACAGGGGAGGCACCGGGGAGCTGTTTTTT	CASSPSNRGGTGELFF
13	TRBD2	TRBJ2-1	TRBV6-1	.	TGTGCCAGCAGATTGGGAGGGAGCGGGGAGCAGTTCTTC	CASRLGGSGEQFF
17	.	TRBJ1-2	TRBV12-2	.	TGTGCAAGTCGCCAAACCCGAGCCAGGGAAGATAACTATGGCTACACCTTC	CASRQTRAREDNYGYTF
12	.	TRBJ1-2	TRBV5-6	.	TGTGCCAGCAGACAGCTTAACTATGGCTACACCTTC	CASRQLNYGYTF
15	TRBD2	TRBJ2-5	TRBV7-3	.	TGTGCCAGCAGCTTAACAGCGGGGTCGGGGGAGACCCAGTACTTC	CASSLTAGSGETQYF
12	TRBD2	TRBJ2-1	TRBV30	once	TGTGCCTGGAGTGCGAAGAGGACTAGCGGGGTCTTC	CAWSAKRTSGVF
14	.	TRBJ1-2	TRBV19	.	TGTGCCAGTAGTTCCCATCTAGAAGACTATGGCTACACCTTC	CASSSHLEDYGYTF
15	TRBD2	TRBJ2-7	TRBV7-8	.	TGTGCCAGCAGCTTAGGGCGAGCGGGAATCTACGAGCAGTACTTC	CASSLGRAGIYEQYF
13	.	TRBJ2-1	TRBV7-3	once	TGTGCCAGCAGCTTAGACGGTAGCGGTGAGCAGTTCTTC	CASSLDGSGEQFF
13	.	TRBJ2-7	TRBV5-1	.	TGCGCCAGCAGCTTCGCTGACTCCTACGAGCAGTACTTC	CASSFADSYEQYF
12	TRBD1	TRBJ1-2	TRBV7-9	.	TGTGCCAGCAGCGGTACAGGGGTCGGCTACACCTTC	CASSGTGVGYTF
15	.	TRBJ2-2	TRBV7-2	.	TGTGCCAGCAGCTTAGCCGGGCTGAACACCGGGGAGCTGTTTTTT	CASSLAGLNTGELFF
15	TRBD1	TRBJ2-7	TRBV6-5	.	TGTGCCAGCAGACCAAGCCGGGACAGACCCTACGAGCAGTACTTC	CASRPSRDRPYEQYF
19	.	TRBJ1-2	TRBV19	.	TGTGCCAGTAGTATGACAACCCTGGGACACCCTTCGATGGGCTATGGCTACACCTTC	CASSMTTLGHPSMGYGYTF
16	TRBD2	TRBJ2-7	TRBV7-8	.	TGTGCCAGCAGCGATCTCTCCCTAGCGGGTCCCTACGAGCAGTACTTC	CASSDLSLAGPYEQYF
14	TRBD1	TRBJ2-7	TRBV6-5	.	TGTGCCAGCAGAACGACAGGGGAGAGGTACGAGCAGTACTTC	CASRTTGERYEQYF
13	.	TRBJ2-1	TRBV6-6	.	TGTGCCAGTAGCGGGACAGACTACAATGAGCAGTTCTTC	CASSGTDYNEQFF
16	.	TRBJ2-2	TRBV6-6	.	TGTGCCAGCAGTCCTCCCCGCACGGGTGGCACCGGGGAGCTGTTTTTT	CASSPPRTGGTGELFF
14	.	TRBJ2-7	TRBV19	.	TGTGCCAGTAGTATAGGTCCGGGGCCCTACGAGCAGTACTTC	CASSIGPGPYEQYF
14	TRBD1	TRBJ2-5	TRBV19	.	TGTGCCAGTAGAGGACAGGGGTCAGCGGAGACCCAGTACTTC	CASRGQGSAETQYF
14	TRBD1	TRBJ2-1	TRBV5-1	.	TGCGCCAGCCGGGGAGGGGACAGGGAATCTGAGCAGTTCTTC	CASRGGDRESEQFF
15	.	TRBJ2-4	TRBV4-1	.	TGCGCCAGCAGCCGTACCGACCGGAACAAAAACATTCAGTACTTC	CASSRTDRNKNIQYF
13	TRBD1	TRBJ1-4	TRBV30	.	TGTGCCGGGACAGGTACAACTAATGAAAAACTGTTTTTT	CAGTGTTNEKLFF
13	.	TRBJ2-2	TRBV2	.	TGTGCCAGCAGTATAGGGGGAGGCGGGGAGCTGTTTTTT	CASSIGGGGELFF
15	.	TRBJ1-2	TRBV18	once	TGTGCCAGCTCACCAGATCGGGGCAGAAACTATGGCTACACCTTC	CASSPDRGRNYGYTF
14	.	TRBJ1-1	TRBV9	.	TGTGCCAGCAGCGCCCACGAGAAAGGCACTGAAGCTTTCTTT	CASSAHEKGTEAFF